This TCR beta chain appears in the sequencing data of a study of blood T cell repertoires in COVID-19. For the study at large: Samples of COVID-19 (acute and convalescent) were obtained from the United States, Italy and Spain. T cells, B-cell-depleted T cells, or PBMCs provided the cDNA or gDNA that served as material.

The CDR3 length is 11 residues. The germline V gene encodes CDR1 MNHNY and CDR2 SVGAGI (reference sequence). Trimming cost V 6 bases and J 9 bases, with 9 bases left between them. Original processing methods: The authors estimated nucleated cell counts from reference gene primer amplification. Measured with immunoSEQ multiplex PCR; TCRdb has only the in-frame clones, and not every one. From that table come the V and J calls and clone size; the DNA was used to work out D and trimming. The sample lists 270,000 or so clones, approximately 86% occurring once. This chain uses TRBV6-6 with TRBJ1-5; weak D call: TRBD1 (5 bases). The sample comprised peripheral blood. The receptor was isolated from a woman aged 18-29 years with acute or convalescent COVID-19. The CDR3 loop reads CASRGGWPQHF. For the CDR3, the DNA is TGTGCCAGCAGGGGGGGGTGGCCCCAGCATTTT.